The 18 T cell receptor beta chains given below trace back to one sample, sequenced in a study of beta chain features in type 1 diabetes. Every bit of the isolated RNA underwent reverse transcription, so sequencing read expressed TCRB transcripts. The method was immunoSEQ multiplex PCR; TCRdb's version includes in-frame clones alone and lacks a portion of them. This table has about 210,000 clones, under 13% appearing once. Sequencing input: central memory CD4+ T cells from blood. These receptors all come from a man younger than 35 in good health.

This clone was observed many times. The J gene is TRBJ2-6, the V gene TRBV7-6; D gene ambiguous. Germline CDR1 reads SGHVS; CDR2 reads FNYEAQ. Deletions cut 5 bases from V and 4 bases from J, with 12 bases between. This CDR3 has 15 residues. The CDR3 reads CASSGRGGGANVLTF. CDR3 DNA: TGTGCCAGCAGCGGTCGAGGTGGCGGGGCCAACGTCCTGACTTTC.

In this sample, this clone turned up a few times. J is TRBJ2-1 and V is TRBV27, with 8 bases matching TRBD2. The CDR3 consists of 18 residues. Per germline, CDR1 MNHEY and CDR2 SMNVEV (reference sequence). The J segment lost 9 bases and the V segment lost 1 base, leaving 17 bases of the junction unmatched. CDR3 sequence: CASSLFYQRESSFGEQFF. The CDR3 region has the DNA TGTGCCAGCAGTTTATTTTACCAGCGGGAGTCCTCTTTCGGTGAGCAGTTCTTC.

This chain uses TRBV5-1 with TRBJ2-7, with TRBD2 matching over 7 bases. The J segment lost 2 bases and the V segment lost 0 bases, leaving 5 bases of the junction unmatched. This CDR3 region has 15 residues. The germline V gene has CDR1 SGHRS and CDR2 YFSETQ. CDR3 DNA sequence: TGCGCCAGCAGCTTGGCGGGAGGCCCCACCTACGAGCAGTACTTC. Translated: CASSLAGGPTYEQYF. The variable domain in full, completed from reference TRBV5-1 and TRBJ2-7, reads KAGVTQTPRYLIKTRGQQVTLSCSPISGHRSVSWYQQTPGQGLQFLFEYFSETQRNKGNFPGRFSGRQFSNSRSEMNVSTLELGDSALYLCASSLAGGPTYEQYFGPGTRLTVT.

The chain joins TRBV7-7 to TRBJ2-3; D may correspond to TRBD1 or TRBD2 (5 bases each). Germline-derived CDR1 and CDR2 are SSHAT and FNYEAQ (reference sequence). The CDR3 spans 15 residues. Trimming took off 3 bases at V and 4 bases at J, with 14 bases between the two ends. The DNA for the CDR3 is TGTGCCAGCAGCTTGGCCGGGGCCGGGGCAGATACGCAGTATTTT. Translated, it gives CASSLAGAGADTQYF.

V usage is TRBV27 and J usage is TRBJ1-1, with TRBD1 as a possible D gene (5 bases). The CDR3 is 13 amino acids. Germline V gene lookup returns CDR1 MNHEY and CDR2 SMNVEV (reference sequence). V was clipped by 5 bases and J by 5 bases, with 12 bases between them. The CDR3 reads CASSRPQGTEAFF. The CDR3 nucleotides are TGTGCCAGCAGTCGCCCCCAGGGAACTGAAGCTTTCTTT.

This clone was counted between two and nine times. The rearrangement joins TRBV28 to TRBJ1-2; D remains ambiguous. The germline V and J ends were trimmed by 5 bases and 5 bases, with 12 bases remaining between them. Germline V gene sequence: CDR1 MDHEN, CDR2 SYDVKM. The CDR3 runs to 13 residues. CDR3: CASSPRSAYGYTF. In DNA form, the CDR3 reads TGTGCCAGCAGTCCGAGATCCGCGTATGGCTACACCTTC.

The genes are TRBV18 and TRBJ2-5, with D possibly TRBD1 on 6 matching bases. This CDR3 has 18 residues. The germline V and J ends were trimmed by 3 bases and 3 bases, with 23 bases remaining between them. Germline V lookup: CDR1 KGHSH, CDR2 LQKENI. The chain's CDR3 is CASSPVIATTGTEETQYF. Here the CDR3 DNA reads TGTGCCAGCTCACCGGTTATAGCTACCACAGGGACGGAAGAGACCCAGTACTTC.

As for this clone: Other DNA sequences in the sample encode the same CDR3. CDR3 sequence reads: CAWSAGTDTQYF. CDR3 coding DNA: TGTGCCTGGAGTGCAGGTACAGATACGCAGTATTTT. The chain has TRBV30 and TRBJ2-3; D call uncertain. Per germline, CDR1 GTSNPN and CDR2 SVGIG (reference sequence). CDR3 size: 12 residues. The V end was cut by 1 base, the J end by 3 bases, with 5 bases between. Together with reference TRBV30 and TRBJ2-3, the CDR3 gives the full variable domain: SQTIHQWPATLVQPVGSPLSLECTVEGTSNPNLYWYRQAAGRGLQLLFYSVGIGQISSEVPQNLSASRPQDRQFILSSKKLLLSDSGFYLCAWSAGTDTQYFGPGTRLTVL.

The sample holds a few counts of this clone. Other nucleotide sequences in the sample specify the same CDR3. This sequence joins TRBV9 and TRBJ2-1; perhaps D is TRBD1 or TRBD2 (5 bases each). V lost 3 bases and J lost 2, with 9 bases in between. The CDR3 contains 14 residues. Germline V gene lookup returns CDR1 SGDLS and CDR2 YYNGEE. The CDR3 DNA follows: TGTGCCAGCAGCGCAGGGACGGCCTACAATGAGCAGTTCTTC. It translates to CASSAGTAYNEQFF. Together with reference TRBV9 and TRBJ2-1, the CDR3 gives the full variable domain: DSGVTQTPKHLITATGQRVTLRCSPRSGDLSVYWYQQSLDQGLQFLIQYYNGEERAKGNILERFSAQQFPDLHSELNLSSLELGDSALYFCASSAGTAYNEQFFGPGTRLTVL.

This clone showed up just a few times. The CDR3 spells CSVKQGVSTEAFF. CDR3 bases: TGCAGCGTCAAACAGGGGGTGAGCACTGAAGCTTTCTTT. The chain carries TRBV29-1 and TRBJ1-1; TRBD1 matches 8 bases. CDR1 and CDR2 from the germline V gene are SQVTM and ANQGSEA. The J segment lost 4 bases and the V segment lost 6 bases, leaving 7 bases of the junction unmatched. The CDR3 is made up of 13 amino acids.

This clone was detected ten times or more. J is TRBJ2-7 and V is TRBV4-3; tentative D call: TRBD1 (6 bases). CDR1 LGHNA and CDR2 YSLEER come from the germline V gene. Trimming pared 0 bases from V and 1 base from J, leaving 10 bases between. The CDR3 length is 15 residues. CDR3 sequence (DNA): TGCGCCAGCAGCCAAGAACAGGGAATTTCCTACGAGCAGTACTTC. This gives the protein CASSQEQGISYEQYF.

Only a few counts were recorded for this clone. V usage is TRBV11-2 and J usage is TRBJ1-1; no reliable D call. Looked up from germline, CDR1 is SGHAT and CDR2 is FQNNGV. V was clipped by 5 bases and J by 1 base, with 11 bases between them. The CDR3 runs 14 residues. The CDR3 nucleotides are TGTGCCAGCAGCGCCCAACCTGGGAACACTGAAGCTTTCTTT. It specifies CASSAQPGNTEAFF.

The table lists this clone with many counts. This rearrangement joins TRBV5-6 to TRBJ2-3; D tentatively reads TRBD1 or TRBD2 (5 bases each). V was clipped by 5 bases and J by 4 bases, with 20 bases between them. Per germline, CDR1 SGHDT and CDR2 YYEEEE. This CDR3 region has 16 residues. In DNA, the CDR3 is TGTGCCAGCAGATCGTATTTCTGGGGGTCGGCAGATACGCAGTATTTT. This translates into CASRSYFWGSADTQYF.

The chain couples TRBV30 to TRBJ2-3; D gene unclear. CDR1 is GTSNPN and CDR2 is SVGIG in the germline V gene (reference sequence). The V gene lost 6 bases and the J gene lost 4 bases, with 14 bases spanning the gap. The CDR3 length is 13 residues. The CDR3 here is CACSVLIADTQYF. CDR3 coding DNA: TGTGCCTGCTCGGTCCTGATCGCAGATACGCAGTATTTT.

A few counts support this clone. The genes are TRBV7-3 and TRBJ1-4, with a tentative D call TRBD1 (5 bases). This CDR3 has 14 residues. Germline lookup yields CDR1 SGHTA and CDR2 FQGTGA. V dropped 1 base and J dropped 10 bases, with 13 bases sitting between them. CDR3 nucleotide sequence: TGTGCCAGCAGCTTAAGGACTTATGGGGGAAAACTGTTTTTT. It codes for CASSLRTYGGKLFF.

The gene calls are TRBV9 and TRBJ2-1, with D possibly TRBD2 on 6 matching bases. Per germline, CDR1 SGDLS and CDR2 YYNGEE. The CDR3 contains 16 residues. Trimming removed 3 bases from V and 2 bases from J, with 15 bases in between. DNA for the CDR3: TGTGCCAGCAGCGCTCCGGGAGCCAGCCCCTACAATGAGCAGTTCTTC. Amino acids: CASSAPGASPYNEQFF. The whole variable domain, filled in from reference TRBV9 and TRBJ2-1, reads DSGVTQTPKHLITATGQRVTLRCSPRSGDLSVYWYQQSLDQGLQFLIQYYNGEERAKGNILERFSAQQFPDLHSELNLSSLELGDSALYFCASSAPGASPYNEQFFGPGTRLTVL.

This chain uses TRBV5-6 with TRBJ1-1, with 8 bases lining up with TRBD1. Looked up from germline, CDR1 is SGHDT and CDR2 is YYEEEE. The ends lost 4 bases at V and 1 base at J; junction bases unmatched: 3. The CDR3 contains 14 residues. This CDR3 is CASSGQGQNTEAFF. Written as DNA, the CDR3 is TGTGCCAGCAGCGGACAGGGCCAGAACACTGAAGCTTTCTTT.

A few counts support this clone. The J gene is TRBJ1-4, the V gene TRBV2; D uncertain. The CDR3 spans 12 residues. Per the germline V gene, CDR1 is SNHLY and CDR2 is FYNNEI. Trimming cost V 2 bases and J 2 bases, with 0 bases left between them. The CDR3: CASSETNEKLFF. CDR3 nucleotides: TGTGCCAGCAGTGAAACTAATGAAAAACTGTTTTTT.